This TCR beta chain was sequenced for a study of cytomegalovirus exposure and HLA in healthy donors (dated by TCRdb to 2016 to 2017). About the full investigation: According to a later analysis, one platform produced both the 100 to 150 validation repertoires and the 620 or so repertoires of the first cohort. The study aimed to test whether signatures of past pathogen exposure could be identified by cataloging public T cell receptors. Besides the first cohort of 550 to 750 subjects, a separate validation cohort made up of some 110 different subjects was used. To predict cytomegalovirus infection status, the study brought together high-throughput TCR immunosequencing, statistical association of individual TCRs with disease status, and machine learning.

Libraries were prepared through the immunoSEQ multiplex PCR assay. The published analysis was carried out like this. To diagnose cytomegalovirus status from the catalog of TCR beta chain sequences, a statistical classification framework was built. As stored in TCRdb, this immuneACCESS dataset retains in-frame rearrangements with V and J assigned. A fraction of the clones does not appear; measured against another copy, unresolved V genes explain less than half of the discrepancy, and the remainder lacks a known reason. V and J calls and clone size are given by that table; D and trimming were obtained from the DNA. This sample gives 130,000 or so clones in total; 85% to 90% of them show up just once. Around 3.5% of the sample comes from the top ten. About this clone: The clone's antigen remains unknown. No much larger clone is present one base from it, and per-base qualities are unavailable.

Findings and caveats that apply to the study as a whole: In vitro tests confirmed that a few of the cytomegalovirus-associated TCR beta chains recognize cytomegalovirus antigens. A total of some 180 TCR beta chains were listed by the study as associated with cytomegalovirus. While some public TCRs were present in many individuals, most TCR sequences turned up only very rarely across donors. According to the authors, the approach could potentially be generalized to other disease states and immunological phenotypes. The classifier was reported to diagnose cytomegalovirus status with high specificity and sensitivity in both the original and validation cohorts. All 120 repertoires were used to score co-occurrence in the validation cohort in a later analysis, because that analysis had no HLA typing for the cohort. Of the cluster scores, 90% to 95% were above 0 in a later analysis, which found that TCRs clustered in the first cohort also tended to co-occur in the 120 or so validation repertoires.

Separate from the roughly 660-subject first cohort, the validation cohort of around 130 subjects was the group to which the donors belonged. Input material: PBMCs. The receptor was isolated from a man younger than 45 in good health and CMV-seronegative.

The CDR3 corresponds to CASSLGQANTGELFF. The nucleotides read TGTGCCAGCAGCTTGGGACAGGCGAACACCGGGGAGCTGTTTTTT. Recombination linked TRBV7-9 to TRBJ2-2; TRBD1 fits 8 bases in the junction. The germline V end is reduced by 3 bases and the J end by 0 bases; junction bases left unmatched: 0. The germline V gene encodes CDR1 SEHNR and CDR2 FQNEAQ (reference sequence). Counted from cysteine to phenylalanine, this CDR3 has 15 amino acids. Only the CDR3 region is kept as DNA, spanning 45 bases read in frame from base 1.